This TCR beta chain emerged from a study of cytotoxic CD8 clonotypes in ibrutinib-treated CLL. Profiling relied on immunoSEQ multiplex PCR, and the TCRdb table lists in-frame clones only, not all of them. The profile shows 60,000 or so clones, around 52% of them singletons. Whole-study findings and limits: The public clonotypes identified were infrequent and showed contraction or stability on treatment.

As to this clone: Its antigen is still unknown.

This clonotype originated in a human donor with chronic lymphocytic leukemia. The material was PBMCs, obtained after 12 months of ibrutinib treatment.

The CDR3 DNA is TGTGCCAGCAGCTTAGGGCCCCTCATGAACACTGAAGCTTTCTTT. The encoded protein is CASSLGPLMNTEAFF. The V call is TRBV7-9, the J call TRBJ1-1; D ambiguous. The CDR3 contains 15 residues. The V gene lost 1 base and the J gene lost 0 bases, with 9 bases spanning the gap. The germline V gene encodes CDR1 SEHNR and CDR2 FQNEAQ (reference sequence).